Following are 15 T cell receptor beta chains from one sample sequenced in a study of neurological immune-mediated disorders. TCRdb re-derived calls from the 5' RACE reads in MiXCR, one entry per CDR3 protein. The data hold tens of thousands of distinct CDR3 sequences, with roughly 14% observed a single time. The time point is: longitudinal time-point 3. Material for sequencing was PBMCs. The receptors stem from a man in his thirties or forties in good health.

Concerning this clonotype: This may arise from a read error, as a much more abundant clone is one base away. The J gene is TRBJ1-5, the V gene TRBV2; the D gene is possibly TRBD1 (6 bases). CDR1 and CDR2 from the germline V gene are SNHLY and FYNNEI. V lost 7 bases and J lost 11, with 27 bases in between. The CDR3 is 16 residues long. The CDR3 DNA reads as TGTGCCAGCAAGTTGGGGGGCCGGACTCCCACCCAGACCCAGCATTTT. This gives the protein CASKLGGRTPTQTQHF.

The chain couples TRBV24-1 to TRBJ2-3, with D uncertain. The CDR3 contains 18 residues. CDR1 KGHDR and CDR2 SFDVKD come from the germline V gene. V was cut by 2 bases and J by 2 bases, with 19 bases left in between. CDR3 bases: TGTGCCACCAGTGATTCCCGGGCGAAGGCGGAAACCACAGATACGCAGTATTTT. This encodes CATSDSRAKAETTDTQYF.

This clonotype was detected many times. The DNA is left out, because the CDR3 cannot be placed on it with certainty; the CDR3 is given as TCRdb lists it. The chain links TRBV21-1 to TRBJ1-5; TRBD1 is taken as the D call from the table, unchecked against the DNA. TRBV21-1 is a listed pseudogene. The CDR3 contains 15 residues when both ends are counted. CDR3 amino acids: CASSWGQGSNQPQHF.

In its sample, this clonotype was seen many times. The rearrangement uses TRBV7-2 and TRBJ1-6; D is unresolved. The V end was cut by 5 bases, the J end by 0 bases, with 14 bases between. CDR3 size: 17 residues. The germline gives CDR1 SGHTA, CDR2 FQGNSA. The CDR3 sequence: CASSDRRWSSYNSPLHF. In nucleotides, the CDR3 is TGTGCCAGCAGCGACCGACGGTGGAGCTCCTATAATTCACCCCTCCACTTT.

Many counts were recorded for this clonotype. This sequence joins TRBV29-1 and TRBJ1-1; tentative D call: TRBD1 (5 bases). Looked up from germline, CDR1 is SQVTM and CDR2 is ANQGSEA. Trimming stripped 3 bases from V and 8 bases from J, with 10 bases between. The CDR3 length is 11 residues. The DNA for the CDR3 is TGCAGCGTTGACCGCCGGGGGGAAGCTTTCTTT. Its translation is CSVDRRGEAFF. Supplemented by reference TRBV29-1 and TRBJ1-1, the full variable domain reads SAVISQKPSRDICQRGTSLTIQCQVDSQVTMMFWYRQQPGQSLTLIATANQGSEATYESGFVIDKFPISRPNLTFSTLTVSNMSPEDSSIYLCSVDRRGEAFFGQGTRLTVV.

This clonotype was detected once. This chain uses TRBV13 with TRBJ1-2; TRBD1 matches 9 bases. Germline loops: CDR1 PRHDT, CDR2 FYEKMQ (reference sequence). Germline trimming cut 5 bases from V and 2 bases from J; bases unmatched to any gene: 3. CDR3 length: 14 amino acids. CDR3 region: CASSTGTGNYGYTF. CDR3 in DNA: TGTGCCAGCAGCACGGGGACAGGGAACTATGGCTACACCTTC.

This clonotype was found many times. This rearrangement joins TRBV12-3 or TRBV12-4 to TRBJ2-3, with D possibly TRBD2 on 6 matching bases. CDR3 length: 14 amino acids. The V gene lost 5 bases and the J gene lost 1 base, with 10 bases spanning the gap. The CDR3 DNA follows: TGTGCCAGCAGTACTCCTAGCGGCACAGATACGCAGTATTTT. Residues: CASSTPSGTDTQYF.

There are many counts of this clonotype. The chain combines TRBV5-1 with TRBJ1-2, with D unclear. The germline CDR1 and CDR2 sequences are SGHRS and YFSETQ. The CDR3 covers 14 residues. Trimming removed 6 bases at V and 5 bases at J, with 17 bases between. Here the CDR3 DNA reads TGCGCCAGCACCCCCTCGGGAGTCGAATATGGCTACACCTTC. Protein: CASTPSGVEYGYTF.

This clonotype appeared many times. The chain couples TRBV27 to TRBJ1-6, with TRBD1 as a possible D gene (6 bases). This CDR3 comprises 14 residues. Germline CDR1 reads MNHEY; CDR2 reads SMNVEV (reference sequence). V gave up 7 bases and J gave up 8 bases, with 15 bases separating them. The CDR3 DNA follows: TGTGCCAGCACTCCCCGACAGGCACATTCACCCCTCCACTTT. Encoded protein: CASTPRQAHSPLHF.

This clonotype was seen repeatedly, ten times or more. This chain uses TRBV28 with TRBJ2-1, with no clear D. The CDR3 is 16 amino acids. Germline CDR1 and CDR2: MDHEN and SYDVKM. Trimming stripped 4 bases from V and 5 bases from J, with 18 bases between. The CDR3 nucleotides read TGTGCCAGCAGTTCCCCCAGGAACCCGTCTAACAATGAGCAGTTCTTC. Protein product: CASSSPRNPSNNEQFF.

Remarks on this clonotype: A much larger clone differs by one base, so this may be a read error. This chain links TRBV7-9 with TRBJ2-5; no definite D call. CDR3 length: 15 amino acids. Deletions cut 2 bases from V and 0 bases from J, with 10 bases between. The germline gives CDR1 SEHNR, CDR2 FQNEAQ (reference sequence). CDR3 region: CASSLSVGDQETQYF. The CDR3 coding sequence is TGTGCCAGCAGCTTATCAGTAGGTGACCAAGAGACCCAGTACTTC.

This clonotype was detected ten times or more. The chain joins TRBV20-1 to TRBJ2-5; weak D call: TRBD1 (5 bases). The CDR3 is 12 residues long. Germline V gives CDR1 DFQATT, CDR2 SNEGSKA (reference sequence). V was shortened by 6 bases and J by 5 bases, with 13 bases between the two germline ends. CDR3 in DNA: TGCAGTGCCTCCGAAGCAGGGGAGACCCAGTACTTC. Translated: CSASEAGETQYF.

The chain joins TRBV5-5 to TRBJ1-2, with D hard to call. In germline, CDR1 is SGHKS, CDR2 YYEKEE (reference sequence). The CDR3 loop spans 15 amino acids. CDR3 nucleotides: TGTGTTAGCCAGGCCCTTCATAACTCTAACTATGGCTACACCTTC. It is translated as CVSQALHNSNYGYTF.

This clonotype came up many times. The chain links TRBV6-2 or TRBV6-3 to TRBJ2-2, with D unresolved. V was shortened by 2 bases and J by 3 bases, with 4 bases between the two germline ends. The CDR3 covers 13 residues. Germline V gene data show CDR1 as MNHEY and CDR2 as SVGEGT. The CDR3 region has the DNA TGTGCCAGCAGTTACACGGACACCGGGGAGCTGTTTTTT. This gives the protein CASSYTDTGELFF.

This clonotype was detected many times. The chain carries TRBV20-1 and TRBJ2-7; D remains unclear. Germline assignment: CDR1 DFQATT and CDR2 SNEGSKA (reference sequence). This CDR3 has 11 residues. Trimming took off 6 bases at V and 4 bases at J, with 10 bases between the two ends. The CDR3 coding sequence is TGCAGTGCCGACTGGAAGTACGAGCAGTACTTC. Translating it yields CSADWKYEQYF.